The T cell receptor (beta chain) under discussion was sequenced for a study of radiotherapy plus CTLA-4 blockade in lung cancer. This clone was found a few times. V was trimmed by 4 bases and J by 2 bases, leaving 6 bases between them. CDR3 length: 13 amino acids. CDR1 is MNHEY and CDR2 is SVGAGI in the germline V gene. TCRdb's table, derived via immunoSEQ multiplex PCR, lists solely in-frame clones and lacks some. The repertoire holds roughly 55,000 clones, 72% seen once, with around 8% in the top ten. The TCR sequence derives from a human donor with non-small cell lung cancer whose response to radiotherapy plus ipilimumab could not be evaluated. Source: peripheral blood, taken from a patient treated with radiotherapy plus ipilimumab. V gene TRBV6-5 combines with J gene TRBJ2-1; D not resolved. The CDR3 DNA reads TGTGCCAGCAGTTTCAGGACCTACAATGAGCAGTTCTTC. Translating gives CASSFRTYNEQFF.